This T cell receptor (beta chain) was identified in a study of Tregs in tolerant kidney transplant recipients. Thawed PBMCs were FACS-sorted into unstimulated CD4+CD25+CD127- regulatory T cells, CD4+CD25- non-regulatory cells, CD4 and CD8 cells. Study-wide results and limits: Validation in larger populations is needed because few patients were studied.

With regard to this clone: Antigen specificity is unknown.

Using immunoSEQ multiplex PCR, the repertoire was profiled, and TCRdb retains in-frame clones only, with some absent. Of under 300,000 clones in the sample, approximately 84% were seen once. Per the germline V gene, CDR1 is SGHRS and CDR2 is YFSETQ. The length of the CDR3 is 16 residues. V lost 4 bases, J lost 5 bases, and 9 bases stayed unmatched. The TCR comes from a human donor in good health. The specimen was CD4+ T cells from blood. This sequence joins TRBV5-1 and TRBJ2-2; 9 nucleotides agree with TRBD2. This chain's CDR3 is CASSRGTSRLTGELFF. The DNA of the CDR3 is TGCGCCAGCAGCAGAGGGACTAGCCGATTAACCGGGGAGCTGTTTTTT.